This T cell receptor beta chain stems from a study of cytomegalovirus exposure and HLA in healthy donors. This clone appeared a few times. The antigen remains unidentified. Both 60 Vbeta primers and 13 Jbeta primers went into the PCR. Assay used: immunoSEQ multiplex PCR; TCRdb lists only in-frame clones, some missing. The sample consists of about 67,000 clones, 68% of them appearing once. The CDR3 loop spans 11 amino acids. Looked up from germline, CDR1 is DFQATT and CDR2 is SNEGSKA (reference sequence). Study-level findings and limits: Across donors, most TCRs were seen rarely, yet some public ones were widespread. Being productive about 90% or about 30% of the time was typical of most TCR beta V segments in an earlier analysis.

The specimen was PBMCs. The sequence derives from a woman under 40 in good health and CMV-seronegative. The V call is TRBV20-1, the J call TRBJ2-5; the D gene is possibly TRBD1 (6 bases). The CDR3 loop is CSPWGLETQYF. CDR3 coding DNA: TGCAGCCCGTGGGGGCTGGAGACCCAGTACTTC.